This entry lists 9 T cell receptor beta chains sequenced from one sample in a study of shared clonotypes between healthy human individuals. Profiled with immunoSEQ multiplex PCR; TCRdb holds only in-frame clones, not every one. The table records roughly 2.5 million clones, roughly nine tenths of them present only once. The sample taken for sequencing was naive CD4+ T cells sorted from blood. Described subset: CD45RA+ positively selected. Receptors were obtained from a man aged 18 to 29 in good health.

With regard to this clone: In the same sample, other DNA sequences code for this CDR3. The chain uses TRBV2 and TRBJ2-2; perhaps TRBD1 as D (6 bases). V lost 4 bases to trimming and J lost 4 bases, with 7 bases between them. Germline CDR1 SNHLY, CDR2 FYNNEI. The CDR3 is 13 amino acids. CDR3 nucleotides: TGTGCCAGCAGTGTCAGGGGCACCGGGGAGCTGTTTTTT. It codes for CASSVRGTGELFF.

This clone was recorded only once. In DNA form, the CDR3 reads TGCGCCAGCAGTCAAAGGGACAGCGACAATGAGCAGTTCTTC. It encodes CASSQRDSDNEQFF. The chain uses TRBV23-1 and TRBJ2-1; 7 bases are a match to TRBD1. TRBV23-1 belongs to the ORF category, with a function that is uncertain. CDR3 length equals 14 residues. Germline trimming cut 2 bases from V and 5 bases from J; bases unmatched to any gene: 3.

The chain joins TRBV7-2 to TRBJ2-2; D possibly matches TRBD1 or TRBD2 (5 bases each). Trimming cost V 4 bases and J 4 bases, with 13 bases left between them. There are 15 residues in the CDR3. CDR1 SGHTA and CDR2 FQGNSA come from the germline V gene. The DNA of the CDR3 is TGTGCCAGCAGCTCTACTCTAGGGACCACCGGGGAGCTGTTTTTT. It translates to CASSSTLGTTGELFF.

Written as DNA, the CDR3 is TGTGCCAGCAGCGTAATAGCGGGGCACAATGAGCAGTTCTTC. Translated: CASSVIAGHNEQFF. V gene TRBV9 combines with J gene TRBJ2-1; 8 bases fit TRBD2. This CDR3 contains 14 residues. The V and J ends lost 1 base and 5 bases, in that order; junction bases with no gene match: 2. Germline CDR1 reads SGDLS; CDR2 reads YYNGEE.

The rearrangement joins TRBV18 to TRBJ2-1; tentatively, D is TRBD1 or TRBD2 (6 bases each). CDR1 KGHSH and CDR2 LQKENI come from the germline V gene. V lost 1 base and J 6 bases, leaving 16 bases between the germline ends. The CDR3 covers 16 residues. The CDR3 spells CASSPLEARGGNEQFF. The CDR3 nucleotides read TGTGCCAGCTCACCACTTGAAGCCAGGGGAGGCAATGAGCAGTTCTTC.

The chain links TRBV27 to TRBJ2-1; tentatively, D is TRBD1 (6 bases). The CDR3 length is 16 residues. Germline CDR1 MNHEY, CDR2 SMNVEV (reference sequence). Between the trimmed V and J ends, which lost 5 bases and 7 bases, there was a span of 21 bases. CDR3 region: CASSPRARQDGNEQFF. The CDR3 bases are TGTGCCAGCAGTCCCCGCGCTCGACAGGACGGGAATGAGCAGTTCTTC.

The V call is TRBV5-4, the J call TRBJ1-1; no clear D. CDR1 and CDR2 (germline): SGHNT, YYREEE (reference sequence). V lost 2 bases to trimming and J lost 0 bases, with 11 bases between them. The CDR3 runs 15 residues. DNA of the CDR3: TGTGCCAGCAGCTTTCCCCTTGGGGTGAACACTGAAGCTTTCTTT. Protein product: CASSFPLGVNTEAFF.

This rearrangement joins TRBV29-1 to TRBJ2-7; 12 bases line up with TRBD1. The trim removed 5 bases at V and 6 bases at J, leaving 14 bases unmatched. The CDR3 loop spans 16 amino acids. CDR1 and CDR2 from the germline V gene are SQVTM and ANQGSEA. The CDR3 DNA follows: TGCAGCGTTACGGGACAGGGGGCTACATTTCCACTCGAGCAGTACTTC. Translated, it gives CSVTGQGATFPLEQYF.

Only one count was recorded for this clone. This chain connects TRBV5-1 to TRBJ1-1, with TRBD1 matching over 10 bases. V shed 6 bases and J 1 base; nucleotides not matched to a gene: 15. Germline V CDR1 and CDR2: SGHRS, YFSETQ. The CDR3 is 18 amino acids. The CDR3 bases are TGCGCCAGCACTCGACAGGGGGCGGGAGGGCCTGGGAACACTGAAGCTTTCTTT. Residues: CASTRQGAGGPGNTEAFF.